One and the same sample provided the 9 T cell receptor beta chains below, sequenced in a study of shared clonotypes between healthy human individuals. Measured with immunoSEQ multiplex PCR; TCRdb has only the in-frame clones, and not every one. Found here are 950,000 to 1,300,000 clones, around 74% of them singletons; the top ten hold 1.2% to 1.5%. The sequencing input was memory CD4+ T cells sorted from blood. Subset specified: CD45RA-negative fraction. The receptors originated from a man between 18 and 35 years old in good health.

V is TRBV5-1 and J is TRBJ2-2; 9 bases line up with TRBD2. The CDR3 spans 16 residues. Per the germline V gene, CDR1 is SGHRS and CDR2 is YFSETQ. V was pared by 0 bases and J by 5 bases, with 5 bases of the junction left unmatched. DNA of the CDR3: TGCGCCAGCAGCTTGGAGGCGGGAGGGCGAACCGGGGAGCTGTTTTTT. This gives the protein CASSLEAGGRTGELFF. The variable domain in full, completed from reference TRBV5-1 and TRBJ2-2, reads KAGVTQTPRYLIKTRGQQVTLSCSPISGHRSVSWYQQTPGQGLQFLFEYFSETQRNKGNFPGRFSGRQFSNSRSEMNVSTLELGDSALYLCASSLEAGGRTGELFFGEGSRLTVL.

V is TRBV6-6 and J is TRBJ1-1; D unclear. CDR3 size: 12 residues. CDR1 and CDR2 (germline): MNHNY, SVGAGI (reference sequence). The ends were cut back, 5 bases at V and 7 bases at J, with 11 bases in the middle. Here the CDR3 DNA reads TGTGCCAGCAGTCTCGGGCTGGGTGAAGCTTTCTTT. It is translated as CASSLGLGEAFF.

This CDR3 reads CASSLGEGASYGYTF. CDR3 bases: TGTGCCAGCAGCTTGGGAGAAGGGGCTAGCTATGGCTACACCTTC. J is TRBJ1-2 and V is TRBV5-6, with D possibly being TRBD1 (5 bases). Germline loops: CDR1 SGHDT, CDR2 YYEEEE. The V gene lost 0 bases and the J gene lost 4 bases, with 13 bases spanning the gap. This CDR3 has 15 amino acids.

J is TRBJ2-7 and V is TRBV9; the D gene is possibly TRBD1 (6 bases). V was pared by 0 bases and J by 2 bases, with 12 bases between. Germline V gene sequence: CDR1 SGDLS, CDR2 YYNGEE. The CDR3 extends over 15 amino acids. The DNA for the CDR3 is TGTGCCAGCAGCGTAGGGCCAGGGGAAACCTACGAGCAGTACTTC. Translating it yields CASSVGPGETYEQYF.

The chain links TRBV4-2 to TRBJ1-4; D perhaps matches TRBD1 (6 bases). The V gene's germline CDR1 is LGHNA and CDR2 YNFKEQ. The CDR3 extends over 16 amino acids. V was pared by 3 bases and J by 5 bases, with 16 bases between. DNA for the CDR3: TGTGCCAGCAGCCATAGGGTCGGAGGGGGAAATGAAAAACTGTTTTTT. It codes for CASSHRVGGGNEKLFF.

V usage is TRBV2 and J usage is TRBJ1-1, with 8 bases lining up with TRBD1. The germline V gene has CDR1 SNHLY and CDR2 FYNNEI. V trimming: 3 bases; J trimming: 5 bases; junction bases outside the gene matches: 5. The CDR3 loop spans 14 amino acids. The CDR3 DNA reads TGTGCCAGCAGTGAGGCAGGGGGCCGGACTGAAGCTTTCTTT. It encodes CASSEAGGRTEAFF.

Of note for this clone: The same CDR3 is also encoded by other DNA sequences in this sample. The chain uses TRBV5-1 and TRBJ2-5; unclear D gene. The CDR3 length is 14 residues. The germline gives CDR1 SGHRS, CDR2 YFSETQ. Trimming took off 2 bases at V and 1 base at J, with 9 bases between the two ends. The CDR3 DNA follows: TGCGCCAGCAGCTTAGGCGCCCCCCAAGAGACCCAGTACTTC. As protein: CASSLGAPQETQYF.

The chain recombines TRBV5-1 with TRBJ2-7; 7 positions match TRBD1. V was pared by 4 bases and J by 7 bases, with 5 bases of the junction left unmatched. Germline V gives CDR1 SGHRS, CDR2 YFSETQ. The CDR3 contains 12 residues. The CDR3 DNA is TGCGCCAGCAGCATGACAGGGTGGGAGCAGTACTTC. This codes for CASSMTGWEQYF.

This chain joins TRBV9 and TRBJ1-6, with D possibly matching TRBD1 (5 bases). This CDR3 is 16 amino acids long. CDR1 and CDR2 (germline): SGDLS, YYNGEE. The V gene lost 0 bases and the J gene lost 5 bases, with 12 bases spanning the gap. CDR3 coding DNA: TGTGCCAGCAGCGTAGGTCCGGGGGGAGATAATTCACCCCTCCACTTT. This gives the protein CASSVGPGGDNSPLHF.